This T cell receptor (beta chain) emerged from a study of identical twins. Template switching supplied a universal primer site; unique molecular identifiers were carried on the cDNA. TCRdb reprocessed the 5' RACE reads with MiXCR, giving one entry per CDR3 protein. The table has 500,000 to 550,000 distinct CDR3 sequences, around 22% seen once; the top ten hold 0.45% to 0.5%. This clonotype has more than one count but fewer than ten. Its target is not known. Germline V gene lookup returns CDR1 SGHVT and CDR2 SQSDAQ. This CDR3 comprises 16 residues. V was pared by 3 bases and J by 2 bases, with 10 bases of the junction left unmatched. Points from the study as a whole: High-abundance cord blood beta clonotypes had fewer insertions; memory repertoires showed none. When twins shared out-of-frame alpha sequences, those sequences had excess low generation probability. Out-of-frame beta sequences exhibited a weaker degree of excess twin sharing.

The data also belong to a second study, concerning yellow fever vaccine responses in identical twins.

The clonotype originates from a woman under 30 in good health. Material: CD4+ T cells sorted from blood. This rearrangement joins TRBV7-4 to TRBJ2-7, with 7 bases identical to TRBD2. The CDR3 sequence is CASSFGPTSATYEQYF. DNA for the CDR3: TGTGCCAGCAGCTTCGGTCCAACTAGCGCCACCTACGAGCAGTACTTC.